Listed here is a single T cell receptor beta chain. The sample belongs to a study of blood T cell repertoires in COVID-19. Overall study context: Researchers got acute and convalescent COVID-19 samples from the United States, Italy and Spain. The cDNA or gDNA used as material had been derived from T cells, B-cell-depleted T cells, or PBMCs.

Profiled with immunoSEQ multiplex PCR; TCRdb holds only in-frame clones, not every one. This sample has over 95,000 clones, with around 74% found just once. This CDR3 comprises 15 residues. The junction had 10 bases not matched to a gene; V was cut back by 3 bases and J by 5 bases. Germline lookup yields CDR1 SGHNT and CDR2 YYREEE (reference sequence). The chain couples TRBV5-4 to TRBJ2-5, with 7 bases that match TRBD1. The sequence derives from a woman at least 80 years old with active or convalescent COVID-19. The source material was peripheral blood. The CDR3 region is CASSSPKQGKETQYF. In DNA form, the CDR3 reads TGTGCCAGCAGCTCCCCAAAACAGGGGAAGGAGACCCAGTACTTC.